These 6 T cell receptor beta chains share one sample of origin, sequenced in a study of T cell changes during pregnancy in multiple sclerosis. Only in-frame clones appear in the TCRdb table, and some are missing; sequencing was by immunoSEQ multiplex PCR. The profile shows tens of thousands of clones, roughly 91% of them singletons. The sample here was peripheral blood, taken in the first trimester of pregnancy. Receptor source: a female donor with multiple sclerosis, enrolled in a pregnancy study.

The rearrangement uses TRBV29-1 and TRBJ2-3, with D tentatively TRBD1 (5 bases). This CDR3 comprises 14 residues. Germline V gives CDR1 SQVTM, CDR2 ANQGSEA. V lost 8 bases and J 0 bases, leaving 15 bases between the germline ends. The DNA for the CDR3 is TGCAGCACCTCGGCTGGGGCCAGCACAGATACGCAGTATTTT. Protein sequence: CSTSAGASTDTQYF.

Here the CDR3 reads CASSMITVNQPQHF. The CDR3 nucleotides are TGTGCCAGTAGTATGATTACGGTTAATCAGCCCCAGCATTTT. V is TRBV19 and J is TRBJ1-5; the D is unclear. In germline, CDR1 is LNHDA, CDR2 SQIVND (reference sequence). The V gene lost 3 bases and the J gene lost 4 bases, with 10 bases spanning the gap. This CDR3 comprises 14 residues.

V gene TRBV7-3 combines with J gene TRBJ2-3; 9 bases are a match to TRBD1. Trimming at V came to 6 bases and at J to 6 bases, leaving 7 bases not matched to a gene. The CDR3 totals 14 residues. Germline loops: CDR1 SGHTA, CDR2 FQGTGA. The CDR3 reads CASSHTGGLDTQYF. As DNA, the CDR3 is TGTGCCAGCAGTCATACAGGGGGCTTGGATACGCAGTATTTT. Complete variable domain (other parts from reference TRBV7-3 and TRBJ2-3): GAGVSQTPSNKVTEKGKYVELRCDPISGHTALYWYRQSLGQGPEFLIYFQGTGAADDSGLPNDRFFAVRPEGSVSTLKIQRTERGDSAVYLCASSHTGGLDTQYFGPGTRLTVL.

The CDR3 DNA reads TGTGCCAGCAGCGGACTACAGGGAAGCGAGCAGTACTTC. Its protein is CASSGLQGSEQYF. The genes are TRBV9 and TRBJ2-7, with D possibly matching TRBD1 (6 bases). The CDR3 is 13 amino acids. The germline V and J ends were trimmed by 3 bases and 6 bases, with 13 bases remaining between them. Germline values: CDR1 SGDLS, CDR2 YYNGEE.

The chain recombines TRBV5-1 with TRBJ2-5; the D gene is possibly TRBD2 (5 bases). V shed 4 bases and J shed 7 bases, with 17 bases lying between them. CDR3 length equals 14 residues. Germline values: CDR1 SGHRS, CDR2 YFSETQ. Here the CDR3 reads CASSPAGDGGTQYF. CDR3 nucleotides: TGCGCCAGCAGCCCGGCGGGCGACGGAGGGACCCAGTACTTC.

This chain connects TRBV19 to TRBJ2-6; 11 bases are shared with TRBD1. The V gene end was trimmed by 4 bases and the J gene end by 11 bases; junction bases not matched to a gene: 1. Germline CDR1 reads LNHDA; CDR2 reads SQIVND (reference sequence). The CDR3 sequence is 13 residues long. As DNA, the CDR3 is TGTGCCAGTAGTAAGGGACAGGGGGACGTCCTGACTTTC. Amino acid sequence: CASSKGQGDVLTF.